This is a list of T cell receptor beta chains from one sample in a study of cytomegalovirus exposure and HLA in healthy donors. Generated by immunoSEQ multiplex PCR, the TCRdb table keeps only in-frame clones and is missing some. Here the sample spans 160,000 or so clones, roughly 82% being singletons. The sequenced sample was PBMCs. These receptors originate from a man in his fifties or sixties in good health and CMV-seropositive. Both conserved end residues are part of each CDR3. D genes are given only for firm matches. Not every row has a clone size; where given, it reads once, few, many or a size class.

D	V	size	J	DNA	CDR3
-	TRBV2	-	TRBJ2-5	TGTGCCAACAGCCCAAACACCGAGACCCAGTACTTC	CANSPNTETQYF
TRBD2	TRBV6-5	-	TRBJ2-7	TGTGCCAGCAGTTCCTTGGCGGGAGGGGACTACGAGCAGTACTTC	CASSSLAGGDYEQYF
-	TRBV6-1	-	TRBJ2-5	TGTGCCAGCAGTGAACGGTGGCAGGGGCTGGAGACCCAGTACTTC	CASSERWQGLETQYF
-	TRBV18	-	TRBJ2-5	TGTGCCAGCTCACCAGCAGGGGTTGCAGGGACCCAGTACTTC	CASSPAGVAGTQYF
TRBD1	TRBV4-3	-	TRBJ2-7	TGCGCCAGCAGCCAAGGACAGGGTGCCGAGCAGTACTTC	CASSQGQGAEQYF
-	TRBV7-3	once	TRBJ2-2	TGTGCCAGCAGCTTAAACCAGCGAGGTAGCTCCGGGGAGCTGTTTTTT	CASSLNQRGSSGELFF
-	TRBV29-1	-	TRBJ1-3	TGCAGCTACGCGGGTAACTCTGGAAACACCATATATTTT	CSYAGNSGNTIYF
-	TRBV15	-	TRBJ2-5	TGTGCCACCAGCAAAGACAAAAAAGAGACCCAGTACTTC	CATSKDKKETQYF
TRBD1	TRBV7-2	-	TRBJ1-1	TGTGCCAGCAGCCCCCGGGACAGGGTAATGGGCACTGAAGCTTTCTTT	CASSPRDRVMGTEAFF
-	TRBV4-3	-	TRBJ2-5	TGCGCCAGCAGCCAAGATAGGCAGGGAGGAGAGACCCAGTACTTC	CASSQDRQGGETQYF
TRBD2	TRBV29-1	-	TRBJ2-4	TGCAGCGTTGAAATTGGGGGGGGCAAAAACATTCAGTACTTC	CSVEIGGGKNIQYF
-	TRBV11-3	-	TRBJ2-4	TGTGCCAGCAGCTTAGAGGGCAGGGGTGATGAAGCCAAAAACATTCAGTACTTC	CASSLEGRGDEAKNIQYF
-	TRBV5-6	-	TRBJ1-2	TGTGCCAGCAGGGCGACAGATTTCTATGGCTACACCTTC	CASRATDFYGYTF
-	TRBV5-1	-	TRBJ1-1	TGCGCCAGCAGCTTGGAAGGGGGGGGTAACACTGAAGCTTTCTTT	CASSLEGGGNTEAFF
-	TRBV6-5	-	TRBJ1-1	TGTGCCACAAAGGGAGTTTGGACTGAAGCTTTCTTT	CATKGVWTEAFF
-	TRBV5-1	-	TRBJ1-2	TGCGCCAGCAGAATTTCAGATCCCTATGGCTACACCTTC	CASRISDPYGYTF
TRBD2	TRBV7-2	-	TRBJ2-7	TGTGCCAGCAGCTTCCGGGGGGTCGATGGAGGCGAGCAGTACTTC	CASSFRGVDGGEQYF
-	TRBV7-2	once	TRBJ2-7	TGTGCCAGCAGCTTAGCGGGCAGAAACGAGCAGTACTTC	CASSLAGRNEQYF
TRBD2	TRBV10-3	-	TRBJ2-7	TGTGCCATCAGTAGCGGGGAGAGCTCCTACGAGCAGTACTTC	CAISSGESSYEQYF
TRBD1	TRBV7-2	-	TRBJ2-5	TGTGCCAGCAGCTTAACCAGGGGGGAGACCCAGTACTTC	CASSLTRGETQYF
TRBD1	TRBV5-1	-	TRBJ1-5	TGCGCCAGCAGCGGGACAGGGGCCAGGGATCAGCCCCAGCATTTT	CASSGTGARDQPQHF
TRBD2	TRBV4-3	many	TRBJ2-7	TGCGCCAGCAGCTCCAAGCGGGGGCCCTCCTACGAGCAGTACTTC	CASSSKRGPSYEQYF
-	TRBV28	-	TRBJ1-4	TGTGCCAGCAGTTCGCAGGCTACTAATGAAAAACTGTTTTTT	CASSSQATNEKLFF
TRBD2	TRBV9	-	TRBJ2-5	TGTGCCAGCAGCGGGGGACTAGCCGGGCAAGAGACCCAGTACTTC	CASSGGLAGQETQYF
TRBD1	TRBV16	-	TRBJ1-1	TGTGCCAGCAGTCGACAGGGGGGCCACACTGAAGCTTTCTTT	CASSRQGGHTEAFF
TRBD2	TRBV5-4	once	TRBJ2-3	TGTGCCAGCAGAGGGCGGGGGAACACAGATACGCAGTATTTT	CASRGRGNTDTQYF
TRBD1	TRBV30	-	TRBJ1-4	TGTGCCTGGAGTGTATTAAGGGGGCAGGCTGAAAAACTGTTTTTT	CAWSVLRGQAEKLFF
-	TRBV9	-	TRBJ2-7	TGTGCCAGCAGCCCGCGGGTAACGAGCTCCTACGAGCAGTACTTC	CASSPRVTSSYEQYF
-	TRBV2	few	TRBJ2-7	TGTGCCAGCAGTGGGCAGACCTACGAGCAGTACTTC	CASSGQTYEQYF
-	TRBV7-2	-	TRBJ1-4	TGTGCCAGCAGCCCGGGGCAGGGGCATAATGAAAAACTGTTTTTT	CASSPGQGHNEKLFF
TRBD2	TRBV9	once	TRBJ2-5	TGTGCCAGCAGCGTAGATACAGGGCCGGCTAGCGGGGCCCCAGGGGAGACCCAGTACTTC	CASSVDTGPASGAPGETQYF
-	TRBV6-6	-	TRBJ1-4	TGTGCCAGCAGCCCGGCAAGGGGAAATGAAAAACTGTTTTTT	CASSPARGNEKLFF
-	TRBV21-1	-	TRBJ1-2	TGTGCCAGCAGCGGGTGGGACAGACCCCCTAATGGCTACACCTTC	CASSGWDRPPNGYTF
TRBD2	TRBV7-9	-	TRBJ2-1	TGTGCCAGCAGCCTCGGACTAGCGGGGAATGAGCAGTTCTTC	CASSLGLAGNEQFF
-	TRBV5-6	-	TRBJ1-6	TGTGCCAGCAGCTCAATACAGGGAAATTCACCCCTCCACTTT	CASSSIQGNSPLHF
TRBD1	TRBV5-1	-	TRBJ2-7	TGCGCCAGCAGCTTACGACAGGGTAGCTACGAGCAGTACTTC	CASSLRQGSYEQYF
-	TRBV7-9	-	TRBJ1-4	TGTGCCAGCGGGCAGGCAATTAATGAAAAACTGTTTTTT	CASGQAINEKLFF
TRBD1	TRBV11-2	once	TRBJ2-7	TGTGCCAGCAGCGCAGCCGGGACAGGGGGCCTCGAGCAGTACTTC	CASSAAGTGGLEQYF
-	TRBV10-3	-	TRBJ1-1	TGTGCCATCAGTGCAGCGGGGACTGAAGCTTTCTTT	CAISAAGTEAFF
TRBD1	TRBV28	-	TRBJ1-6	TGTGCCAGCAGTTTATGGACGGAGCTGGGACAGGATAATTCACCCCTCCACTTT	CASSLWTELGQDNSPLHF
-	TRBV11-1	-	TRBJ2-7	TGTGCCAGCAGCTTATCCGGGAGTTTCACCTACGAGCAGTACTTC	CASSLSGSFTYEQYF
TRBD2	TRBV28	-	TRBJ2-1	TGTGCCAGCAGTGCCCGGACTAGCGGGAAATTCTCCGATGAGCAGTTCTTC	CASSARTSGKFSDEQFF
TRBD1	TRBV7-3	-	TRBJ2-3	TGTGCCAGCAGCTTAACGGGACAGGACACAGATACGCAGTATTTT	CASSLTGQDTDTQYF
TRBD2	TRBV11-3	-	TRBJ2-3	TGTGCCAGCAGCCGGGGACTACCCACAGATACGCAGTATTTT	CASSRGLPTDTQYF
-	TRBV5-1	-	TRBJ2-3	TGCGCCAGCAGCTTGGGGTGGTCTAGTCCTAGCACAGATACGCAGTATTTT	CASSLGWSSPSTDTQYF
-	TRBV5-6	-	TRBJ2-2	TGTGCCAGCAGCTTGGGAGCGAGGAGGGGCACCGGGGAGCTGTTTTTT	CASSLGARRGTGELFF
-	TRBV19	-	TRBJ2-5	TGTGCCAGTCGGAGGGCGGGGGCAGAAGAGACCCAGTACTTC	CASRRAGAEETQYF
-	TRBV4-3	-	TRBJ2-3	TGCGCCAGCAGCCAAGATGTAGGCACAGATACGCAGTATTTT	CASSQDVGTDTQYF
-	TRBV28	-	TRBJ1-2	TGTGCCAGCAGAAAACCGGGCCCCGAGGGCGGCTACACCTTC	CASRKPGPEGGYTF